The present T cell receptor beta chain was sequenced within a study of OX40 agonist ivuxolimab in advanced cancers. About the investigation overall: Ivuxolimab, which targeted the costimulatory receptor OX40 (CD134), was an agonistic, fully human IgG2 monoclonal antibody. Intravenous ivuxolimab was administered to patients every 2 weeks at six dose levels: 0.01, 0.1, 0.3, 1.5, 3 and 10 mg/kg. Of the approximately 50 dose-escalation patients, hepatocellular carcinoma was present in 19, melanoma in around 15, renal cell carcinoma in 9 and head and neck cancer in 9. The dose-escalation cohort was roughly 80% male with a mean age of roughly 62 years, ranging from roughly 23 to 85. Prior anti-PD-1, anti-PD-L1 or anti-CTLA-4 therapy was permitted, and checkpoint inhibitors had been received by around 40% of dose-escalation patients. Partial responses occurred in three dose-escalation patients, of whom one had hepatocellular carcinoma and two had cutaneous melanoma. The purpose of peripheral TCRbeta sequencing was to test whether ivuxolimab changed TCR sequence diversity and led to clonal T-cell expansion. The monotherapy dose-escalation portion (N of about 57 patients) of the phase I ivuxolimab trial is reported in the paper. Broad study findings and their caveats: Antigen specificity was not determined for the clonally expanded peripheral T cells. At doses from 0.1 to 3.0 mg/kg, clonal expansion was seen in both CD4+ and CD8+ blood T cells between baseline and week 6. Low levels of normalized T-cell clonal expansion were also seen in some patients who did not respond. In the 0.1-3.0 mg/kg groups, partial responders were among the patients with the lowest normalized peripheral clonal expansion, particularly in CD8+ T cells. On average, CD8+ T cells showed more expanded clones than CD4+ T cells after ivuxolimab.

To sequence the TCRbeta CDR3 region, genomic DNA was isolated from the sorted cells. The immunoSEQ Assay was used for sequencing of TCRbeta CDR3 regions. The table comes from immuneACCESS by way of TCRdb, which keeps in-frame sequences with V and J called. Part of the clones is missing from these tables; in studies checked, under half for an unresolved V gene and the rest for unknown reasons. The sample includes around 100,000 clones, with around 91% observed a single time. 0.15% to 0.2% of the sample rests with the top ten. Turning to this clone: Its antigen specificity is not known. Base qualities are missing; no much larger clone stands one base away.

Spanning cysteine to phenylalanine, the CDR3 consists of 13 amino acids. Only the CDR3 portion is preserved as DNA: 39 bases, with reading frame beginning at the first base. The germline V gene specifies MDHEN as CDR1 and SYDVKM as CDR2. Trimming removed 2 bases from V and 9 bases from J, leaving 12 bases between the germline ends. Patients with autoimmune disease history or receiving systemic immunosuppression were excluded from the trial. Peripheral blood for TCR sequencing was collected from all dose cohorts at baseline, on cycle 4 day 1, and on cycle 7 day 1. The samples were taken from a phase I, first-in-human, multicenter, open-label dose-escalation trial of ivuxolimab. Adults with locally advanced or metastatic melanoma, renal cell carcinoma, hepatocellular carcinoma or head and neck squamous cell carcinoma were enrolled in the trial. Before TCR sequencing, CD4+ T cells and CD8+ T cells from peripheral blood were sorted into separate populations.

The chain is assembled from TRBV28 and TRBJ2-3, with the identity of the D gene unclear. This TCR derives from an adult with an advanced solid tumor such as melanoma, head and neck, liver or kidney cancer. The source material was CD4+ or CD8+ T cells sorted from blood, sampled in a trial of the OX40 agonist ivuxolimab. The nucleotide sequence is TGTGCCAGCAGTTTACATAAGGGCCTAACGCAGTATTTT. Protein translation: CASSLHKGLTQYF.